The next 16 T cell receptor beta chains were all read from a single sample in a study of control samples from healthy donors and cancer patients (TCRdb year 2020). Library method: the immunoSEQ multiplex PCR assay. TCRdb took this table from immuneACCESS and kept in-frame rearrangements with V and J called. Such tables lack part of the clones; where checked against another copy, unresolved V genes explain under half of the gap, and the rest is unexplained. This sample gives around 43,000 clones in total; 80% to 95% of them show up just once. The top ten clones comprise around 3.9% of the sample. The specimen was blood. All receptors derive from a woman between 45 and 65 years old in good health.

The chain couples TRBV5-4 to TRBJ2-1, with 7 bases that match TRBD1. This CDR3 is built from 15 residues. Per the germline V gene, CDR1 is SGHNT and CDR2 is YYREEE (reference sequence). Unmatched junction bases numbered 10, after V lost 5 bases and J lost 5 bases. CDR3 coding DNA: TGTGCCAGCAGTCGACCGGGACAGATTAACAATGAGCAGTTCTTC. It yields the protein CASSRPGQINNEQFF. Based on the CDR3 plus reference TRBV5-4 and TRBJ2-1, the full variable domain is ETGVTQSPTHLIKTRGQQVTLRCSSQSGHNTVSWYQQALGQGPQFIFQYYREEENGRGNFPPRFSGLQFPNYSSELNVNALELDDSALYLCASSRPGQINNEQFFGPGTRLTVL.

V gene TRBV18 combines with J gene TRBJ1-5; D is undetermined. V shed 3 bases and J shed 4 bases, with 10 bases lying between them. This CDR3 contains 14 residues. In germline, CDR1 is KGHSH, CDR2 LQKENI. The CDR3 protein is CASSPTVVNQPQHF. The CDR3, as DNA: TGTGCCAGCTCACCCACAGTTGTTAATCAGCCCCAGCATTTT.

V is TRBV6-5 and J is TRBJ1-2; 11 nucleotides line up with TRBD1. J lost 2 bases, V lost 7 bases, and 3 bases had no gene match. The germline V gene encodes CDR1 MNHEY and CDR2 SVGAGI. CDR3 size: 14 residues. The CDR3 DNA is TGTGCCAGCACGAGGACAGGGGGCAACTATGGCTACACCTTC. The encoded protein is CASTRTGGNYGYTF.

This clone appeared a single time. The rearrangement links TRBV29-1 to TRBJ2-7; a possible D gene is TRBD2 (5 bases). Trimming removed 6 bases at V and 2 bases at J, with 11 bases between. CDR1 and CDR2 (germline): SQVTM, ANQGSEA. This CDR3 has 12 amino acids. In DNA, the CDR3 is TGCAGCGTCGGGGTTACACCCTACGAGCAGTACTTC. Protein: CSVGVTPYEQYF.

The chain joins TRBV5-1 to TRBJ2-2; D is unclear. Germline lookup yields CDR1 SGHRS and CDR2 YFSETQ. Trimming cost V 6 bases and J 4 bases, with 13 bases left between them. The length of the CDR3 is 14 residues. This CDR3 reads CASKDPPGTGELFF. CDR3 DNA: TGCGCCAGCAAAGATCCACCCGGCACCGGGGAGCTGTTTTTT.

The genes are TRBV24-1 and TRBJ2-7; possibly TRBD1 for D (6 bases). CDR1 is KGHDR and CDR2 is SFDVKD in the germline V gene. The CDR3 runs to 13 residues. The V gene lost 4 bases and the J gene lost 6 bases, with 12 bases spanning the gap. CDR3 bases: TGTGCCACCAGTGACTTCGGACAGTCCGAGCAGTACTTC. Translating it yields CATSDFGQSEQYF.

This clone was seen more than once but under ten times. The chain has TRBV5-5 and TRBJ1-1, with a possible D match to TRBD1 (6 bases). The germline gives CDR1 SGHKS, CDR2 YYEKEE (reference sequence). The V and J ends lost 5 bases and 4 bases respectively, with 15 bases between them. The CDR3 covers 14 residues. This CDR3 reads CASRYRQVSTEAFF. The CDR3 DNA is TGTGCCAGCAGATACAGACAGGTTAGCACTGAAGCTTTCTTT.

A few counts support this clone. The genes are TRBV6-5 and TRBJ2-5; perhaps D is TRBD1 or TRBD2 (6 bases each). There are 14 residues in the CDR3. V shed 7 bases and J shed 5 bases, with 17 bases lying between them. CDR1 is MNHEY, CDR2 SVGAGI, per germline. The CDR3 nucleotides are TGTGCCAGCACCAAGGGGGGAATCGGTGAGACCCAGTACTTC. It translates to CASTKGGIGETQYF.

The chain employs TRBV11-1 and TRBJ2-1; 7 positions match TRBD1. Losses at the gene ends were 0 bases for V and 7 bases for J; bases not matched to a gene: 0. CDR1 and CDR2 (germline): SGHAT, FQDESV (reference sequence). The CDR3 runs to 13 residues. Here the CDR3 DNA reads TGTGCCAGCAGCTTAGCGGGACAGAATGAGCAGTTCTTC. Amino acid sequence: CASSLAGQNEQFF.

The gene calls are TRBV10-2 and TRBJ2-5; D may be TRBD1 (5 bases). Per the germline V gene, CDR1 is WSHSY and CDR2 is SAAADI. The ends were cut back, 8 bases at V and 4 bases at J, with 20 bases in the middle. The CDR3 is 15 residues long. The CDR3 DNA follows: TGCGCCAGCGGTACCTGGGGCGGTGGGGCAGAGACCCAGTACTTC. Its protein product is CASGTWGGGAETQYF.

The table lists this clone with a count of one. J is TRBJ1-5 and V is TRBV3-1 (or the pseudogene TRBV3-2); D unclear. Germline V gene sequence: CDR1 LGHDT, CDR2 YNNKEL (reference sequence). This CDR3 has 14 residues. Trimming pared 3 bases from V and 0 bases from J, leaving 6 bases between. The CDR3: CASSQASSNQPQHF. In nucleotides, the CDR3 is TGTGCCAGCAGCCAGGCCTCTAGCAATCAGCCCCAGCATTTT.

This sequence joins TRBV18 and TRBJ1-5; 9 nucleotides line up with TRBD1. This CDR3 has 15 amino acids. Losses at the gene ends were 4 bases for V and 4 bases for J; bases not matched to a gene: 5. Germline V gives CDR1 KGHSH, CDR2 LQKENI. CDR3 nucleotide sequence: TGTGCCAGCTCACGGGGACAGGGTGGAAATCAGCCCCAGCATTTT. This gives the protein CASSRGQGGNQPQHF.

V is TRBV3-1 (or the pseudogene TRBV3-2) and J is TRBJ2-7; TRBD2 is a possible D gene (6 bases). The CDR3 is 15 amino acids. The germline V and J ends were trimmed by 1 base and 0 bases, with 10 bases remaining between them. Germline CDR1 LGHDT, CDR2 YNNKEL (reference sequence). This chain's CDR3 is CASSQGLAPSYEQYF. Here the CDR3 DNA reads TGTGCCAGCAGCCAAGGGCTAGCGCCCTCCTACGAGCAGTACTTC.

The V call is TRBV4-1, the J call TRBJ1-1; 8 bases agree with TRBD1. Germline CDR1 reads MGHRA; CDR2 reads YSYEKL. CDR3 length equals 15 residues. Trimming removed 3 bases from V and 5 bases from J; junction bases left unmatched: 8. This chain's CDR3 is CASSQAGGVRTEAFF. The CDR3 nucleotides read TGCGCCAGCAGCCAGGCAGGGGGCGTAAGGACTGAAGCTTTCTTT.

This clone came up a few times. This chain uses TRBV7-2 with TRBJ1-5; a weak D match, TRBD1 (6 bases). CDR3 length: 15 residues. Deletions cut 1 base from V and 10 bases from J, with 17 bases between. CDR1 and CDR2 from the germline V gene are SGHTA and FQGNSA. CDR3 region: CASSLDASGVAPQHF. The CDR3 DNA sequence: TGTGCCAGCAGCTTAGACGCGTCAGGGGTGGCACCCCAGCATTTT.

This clone was seen only once. V usage is TRBV4-3 and J usage is TRBJ1-2, with D hard to call. This CDR3 spans 13 amino acids. CDR1 and CDR2 (germline): LGHNA, YSLEER. V lost 0 bases and J lost 4, with 6 bases in between. The CDR3 reads CASSQDQAYGYTF. CDR3 DNA sequence: TGCGCCAGCAGCCAAGATCAGGCCTATGGCTACACCTTC.